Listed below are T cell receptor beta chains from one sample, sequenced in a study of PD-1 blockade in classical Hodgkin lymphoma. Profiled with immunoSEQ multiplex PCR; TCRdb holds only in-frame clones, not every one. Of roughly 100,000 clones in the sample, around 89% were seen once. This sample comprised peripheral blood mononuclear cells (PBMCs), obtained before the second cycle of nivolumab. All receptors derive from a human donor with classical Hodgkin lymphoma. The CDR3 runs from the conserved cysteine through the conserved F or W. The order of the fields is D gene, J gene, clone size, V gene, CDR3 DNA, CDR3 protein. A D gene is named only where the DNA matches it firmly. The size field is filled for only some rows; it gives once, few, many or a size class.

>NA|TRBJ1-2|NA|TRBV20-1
TGCAGTGCTAGAGATATCGGCTACACCTTC
CSARDIGYTF
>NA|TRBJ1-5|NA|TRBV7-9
TGTGCCAGCAGCTTAGACACCCTTCAGCCCCAGCATTTT
CASSLDTLQPQHF
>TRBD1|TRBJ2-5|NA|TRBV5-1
TGCGCCAGCAGCTCACGACAGGGCCAAGAGACCCAGTACTTC
CASSSRQGQETQYF
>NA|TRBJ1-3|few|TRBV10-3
TGTGCCATCAGCCCGGTTGGAAACACCATATATTTT
CAISPVGNTIYF
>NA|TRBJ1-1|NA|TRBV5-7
TGTGCCAGCAGCTCGAACATTGCTGAAGCTTTCTTT
CASSSNIAEAFF
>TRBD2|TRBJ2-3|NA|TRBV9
TGTGCCAGCAGCGACAGAGCAGCGGGGGGTACGCAGTATTTT
CASSDRAAGGTQYF
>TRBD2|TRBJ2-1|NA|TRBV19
TGTGCCAGTAGTAAGATCTCCGGACTAGCGGGAAGTGAGCAGTTCTTC
CASSKISGLAGSEQFF
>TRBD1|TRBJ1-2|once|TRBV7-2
TGTGCCAGCAGCCAAAATGGAGGGGGCCTTGGCTACACCTTC
CASSQNGGGLGYTF
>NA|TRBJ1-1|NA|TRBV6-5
TGTGCCAGCAGTTACTCCGTAGCCAGGGAGGCTTTCTTT
CASSYSVAREAFF
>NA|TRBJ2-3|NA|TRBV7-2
TGTGCCAGCAGCCCCAGGGTCACAGATACGCAGTATTTT
CASSPRVTDTQYF
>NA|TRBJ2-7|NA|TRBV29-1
TGCAGCGTTGACTTGACAGACTCCTACGAGCAGTACTTC
CSVDLTDSYEQYF
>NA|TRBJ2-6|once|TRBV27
TGTGCCAGCAGTGCCCGGACAGCTGGGGCCAACGTCCTGACTTTC
CASSARTAGANVLTF
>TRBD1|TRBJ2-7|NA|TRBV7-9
TGTGCCAGCAGTCAAACGACAGGGCTGGACGAGCAGTACTTC
CASSQTTGLDEQYF
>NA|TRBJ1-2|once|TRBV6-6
TGTGCCAGCAGTTACCGGGACACCAACTATGGCTACACCTTC
CASSYRDTNYGYTF
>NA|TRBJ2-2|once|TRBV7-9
TGTGCCAGCAGCTTGCTCTGGCGGGGGCGGACCGGGGAGCTGTTTTTT
CASSLLWRGRTGELFF
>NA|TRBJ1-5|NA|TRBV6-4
TGTGCCAGCAGTGATCGGGGGTGGAATCAGCCCCAGCATTTT
CASSDRGWNQPQHF
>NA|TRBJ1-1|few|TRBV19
TGTGCCAGTTCATACAGGGACACTGAAGCTTTCTTT
CASSYRDTEAFF
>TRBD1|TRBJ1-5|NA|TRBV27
TGTGCCAGCAGTCTGAGAGGACAGGGTAATCAGCCCCAGCATTTT
CASSLRGQGNQPQHF
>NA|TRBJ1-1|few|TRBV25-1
TGTGCCAGCAGCGAGAGGGGTATCACTGAAGCTTTCTTT
CASSERGITEAFF
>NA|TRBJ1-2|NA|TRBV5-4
TGTGCCAGCAGCTCCTTCAGGGGTAACTATGGCTACACCTTC
CASSSFRGNYGYTF